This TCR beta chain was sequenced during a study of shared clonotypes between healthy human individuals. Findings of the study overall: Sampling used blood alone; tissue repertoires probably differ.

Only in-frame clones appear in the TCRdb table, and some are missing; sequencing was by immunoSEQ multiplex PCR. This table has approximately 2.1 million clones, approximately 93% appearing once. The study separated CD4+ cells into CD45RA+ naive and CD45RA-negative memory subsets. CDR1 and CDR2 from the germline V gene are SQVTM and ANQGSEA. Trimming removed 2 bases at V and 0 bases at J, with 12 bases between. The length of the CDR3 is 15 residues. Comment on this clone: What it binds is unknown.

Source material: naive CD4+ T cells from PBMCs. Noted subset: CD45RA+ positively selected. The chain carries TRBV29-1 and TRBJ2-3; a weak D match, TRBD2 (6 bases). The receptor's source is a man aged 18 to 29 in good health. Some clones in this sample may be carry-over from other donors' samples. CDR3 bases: TGCAGCGTTGAATGGGGGGACGGCAGCACAGATACGCAGTATTTT. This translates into CSVEWGDGSTDTQYF.